A selection of T cell receptor beta chains follows, all from one sample in a study of shared clonotypes between healthy human individuals. Here immunoSEQ multiplex PCR was the method, and the copy in TCRdb shows in-frame clones only, minus some. The data show about 730,000 clones, approximately 77% seen once. The sequencing input was memory CD4+ T cells sorted from blood. The receptors shown here come from a woman in her 30s in good health. The CDR3 runs from the conserved cysteine through the conserved F or W. The order of the fields is D gene, V gene, J gene, clone size, CDR3 DNA, CDR3 protein. A D gene is named only where the DNA matches it firmly. A row's size may be missing; if present it is once, few, many or a size class.

>TRBD1|TRBV25-1|TRBJ1-5|-
TGTGCCAGCAGTGAATCTGACAGGGGAATTGGGCCCCAGCATTTT
CASSESDRGIGPQHF
>-|TRBV19|TRBJ1-2|-
TGTGCCAGTACCGATGGTGGACAGAAAGTCGACTACACCTTC
CASTDGGQKVDYTF
>-|TRBV2|TRBJ2-7|-
TGTGCCAGCAGTCCCCGGTCCGAACTAGACTACGAGCAGTACTTC
CASSPRSELDYEQYF
>-|TRBV30|TRBJ2-3|-
TGTGCCTGGAGTAGGGTGCAAGTTAGCACAGATACGCAGTATTTT
CAWSRVQVSTDTQYF
>-|TRBV15|TRBJ1-4|once
TGTGCCACCAGCAGAGAGGTCACAAGCACGGAAAAACTGTTTTTT
CATSREVTSTEKLFF
>TRBD2|TRBV7-2|TRBJ2-1|-
TGTGCCAGCAGCCCCGGGACTAGGCTCTACAATGAGCAGTTCTTC
CASSPGTRLYNEQFF
>TRBD2|TRBV27|TRBJ2-7|-
TGTGCCAGCAGTTCCTTCCGGAGAGGACTAGCGGGAGTCAGCTCCTACGAGCAGTACTTC
CASSSFRRGLAGVSSYEQYF
>-|TRBV6-5|TRBJ2-1|-
TGTGCCAGCAGTACGTATGACAATGAGCAGTTCTTC
CASSTYDNEQFF
>TRBD2|TRBV5-5|TRBJ2-1|-
TGTGCCAGCAGTCCCGTGACTAGCGGGAGGCAGGGCTCCTACAATGAGCAGTTCTTC
CASSPVTSGRQGSYNEQFF
>-|TRBV29-1|TRBJ1-1|-
TGCAGCGTCGAGACAAGTGAAGCTTTCTTT
CSVETSEAFF
>-|TRBV4-1|TRBJ1-1|-
TGCGCCAGCAGCCAAGGCTCGAGGCCTTTGAACACTGAAGCTTTCTTT
CASSQGSRPLNTEAFF
>TRBD2|TRBV4-1|TRBJ2-1|many
TGCGCCAGCAGCACGACTAGCGGGAGTACCCCAGCCAATGAGCAGTTCTTC
CASSTTSGSTPANEQFF
>-|TRBV4-1|TRBJ2-5|-
TGCGCCAGCAGCCCTAGGAGCAAAGGGACCCAGTACTTC
CASSPRSKGTQYF
>-|TRBV5-1|TRBJ2-1|few
TGCGCCAGCAGCTTGGACGTAGATGAGCAGTTCTTC
CASSLDVDEQFF
>-|TRBV27|TRBJ2-1|-
TGTGCCAGCAGTTTATCAGTACAGGGTAGGAATGAGCAGTTCTTC
CASSLSVQGRNEQFF
>-|TRBV5-6|TRBJ1-2|-
TGTGCCAGCAGCTTAACGGGGTTTCGTGGCTACACCTTC
CASSLTGFRGYTF
>TRBD1|TRBV28|TRBJ2-2|-
TGTGCCAGCAGTTGGACCGGGACAGGGTTGCACGGGGAGCTGTTTTTT
CASSWTGTGLHGELFF
>-|TRBV27|TRBJ1-1|-
TGTGCCAGCAGTCCCTACAGGGTGAACACTGAAGCTTTCTTT
CASSPYRVNTEAFF
>-|TRBV6-5|TRBJ2-1|-
TGTGCCAGCAGTTACGGGTTGAGTTCGTCCTACAATGAGCAGTTCTTC
CASSYGLSSSYNEQFF
>-|TRBV6-4|TRBJ2-2|-
TGTGCCAGCAGTGACTCGAGTAGCACCGGGGAGCTGTTTTTT
CASSDSSSTGELFF
>-|TRBV29-1|TRBJ2-5|few
TGCAGCGTTGGGTTGGGGCCCCAAGAGACCCAGTACTTC
CSVGLGPQETQYF
>-|TRBV6-1|TRBJ1-2|-
TGTGCCAGCAGTGAATATGTCAGGGCGGGTGGCTACACCTTC
CASSEYVRAGGYTF
>-|TRBV5-1|TRBJ1-6|few
TGCGCCAGCAGCCCCCCCCTTCTCGAGGACAGAAACTCACCCCTCCACTTT
CASSPPLLEDRNSPLHF
>TRBD1|TRBV27|TRBJ2-7|once
TGTGCCAGCAGTACGGGACAGGGAACTTTTAGGCAGTACTTC
CASSTGQGTFRQYF
>TRBD2|TRBV9|TRBJ2-7|few
TGTGCCAGCAGCAAAGGACTAGCGGGAATCGGCGAGCAGTACTTC
CASSKGLAGIGEQYF
>TRBD2|TRBV6-1|TRBJ2-7|-
TGTGCCAGCAGTGAAGGTGCGGGGGTTACCTACGAGCAGTACTTC
CASSEGAGVTYEQYF
>-|TRBV2|TRBJ2-1|-
TGTGCCAGCAGTAGCGTCCAAAACACCTACAATGAGCAGTTCTTC
CASSSVQNTYNEQFF